This is a list of T cell receptor beta chains from one sample in a study of blood T cell repertoires in COVID-19. The protocol was immunoSEQ multiplex PCR, while the TCRdb copy is restricted to in-frame clones and leaves out a portion. The sample shows 250,000 to 300,000 clones, around 90% of them seen only once. Source material: PBMCs or T cells enriched from blood (not recorded which). These receptors came from a woman aged 60-75 years in a cohort exposed to, infected with or recovered from COVID-19 (not recorded which). The CDR3 runs from the conserved cysteine through the conserved F or W. Each record gives: J gene, clone size, V gene, D gene, CDR3 protein, CDR3 DNA. D genes are given only for firm matches. Expanded clones are given a class, and other clones once, few, many or no size at all.

TRBJ1-2 NA TRBV11-2 NA CASSTDRSFGGYTF TGTGCCAGCAGCACGGACAGATCCTTCGGTGGCTACACCTTC
TRBJ2-1 NA TRBV5-4 TRBD2 CASSFRGGSDEQFF TGTGCCAGCAGCTTTCGGGGCGGGAGCGATGAGCAGTTCTTC
TRBJ1-5 NA TRBV2 TRBD1 CASSADRGLGNQPQHF TGTGCCAGCAGTGCGGACAGGGGGTTGGGCAATCAGCCCCAGCATTTT
TRBJ2-7 NA TRBV27 TRBD2 CASSRTSGRSYEQYF TGTGCCAGCAGTCGGACTAGCGGGCGCTCCTACGAGCAGTACTTC
TRBJ1-6 NA TRBV28 TRBD1 CASSLDRGYSPLHF TGTGCCAGCAGTTTAGACAGGGGGTATTCACCCCTCCACTTT
TRBJ2-7 once TRBV7-3 TRBD2 CASSLTGLAGDEQYF TGTGCCAGCAGCTTAACCGGCCTAGCGGGAGACGAGCAGTACTTC
TRBJ1-1 NA TRBV11-2 NA CASSLGRIGNTEAFF TGTGCCAGCAGCTTAGGGAGGATAGGGAACACTGAAGCTTTCTTT
TRBJ2-1 NA TRBV7-8 TRBD2 CASSFSSGRNNEQFF TGTGCCAGCAGCTTTAGTAGCGGGAGGAACAATGAGCAGTTCTTC
TRBJ2-2 NA TRBV12-5 TRBD1 CASGINTGTVNTGELFF TGTGCTAGTGGTATAAACACCGGGACAGTGAACACCGGGGAGCTGTTTTTT
TRBJ2-7 NA TRBV5-1 NA CASSSGQTVYEQYF TGCGCCAGCAGCTCGGGCCAGACAGTCTACGAGCAGTACTTC
TRBJ2-1 NA TRBV19 TRBD1 CASSNRQGSNEQFF TGTGCCAGTAGTAATCGACAGGGGTCGAATGAGCAGTTCTTC
TRBJ1-2 NA TRBV19 TRBD1 CASSQTGGHIESDGYTF TGTGCCAGTAGTCAGACAGGGGGCCATATAGAATCGGATGGCTACACCTTC
TRBJ2-1 NA TRBV11-2 TRBD2 CASSPTGLASNEQFF TGTGCCAGCAGCCCAACGGGACTAGCGAGCAATGAGCAGTTCTTC
TRBJ2-2 NA TRBV27 NA CASSLNEPPVTGELFF TGTGCCAGCAGTTTAAACGAGCCCCCGGTCACCGGGGAGCTGTTTTTT
TRBJ2-3 NA TRBV19 TRBD1 CASRSPGQATDTQYF TGTGCCAGTAGGAGCCCGGGACAGGCCACAGATACGCAGTATTTT
TRBJ2-4 NA TRBV2 NA CASSEGRGQYF TGTGCCAGCAGTGAGGGTCGAGGGCAGTACTTC
TRBJ1-2 NA TRBV30 TRBD1 CAWAPTGDYGYTF TGTGCCTGGGCCCCAACAGGGGACTATGGCTACACCTTC
TRBJ1-4 NA TRBV10-1 NA CASSWGIGEKLFF TGCGCCAGCAGTTGGGGCATTGGTGAAAAACTGTTTTTT
TRBJ2-1 NA TRBV5-1 TRBD2 CASSPLAGARNEQFF TGCGCCAGCAGCCCTCTAGCGGGAGCACGCAATGAGCAGTTCTTC
TRBJ2-5 NA TRBV7-2 NA CASSAGLQGPETQYF TGTGCCAGCAGCGCCGGGCTACAGGGACCCGAGACCCAGTACTTC
TRBJ2-1 NA TRBV9 NA CASSVSGDRQFF TGTGCCAGCAGCGTATCAGGGGATAGGCAGTTCTTC
TRBJ2-7 NA TRBV28 NA CASSFLGAGNEQYF TGTGCCAGCAGTTTTTTGGGGGCTGGAAACGAGCAGTACTTC